Listed below are T cell receptor beta chains from one sample, sequenced in a study of blood T cell repertoires in COVID-19. Only in-frame clones appear in the TCRdb table, and some are missing; sequencing was by immunoSEQ multiplex PCR. The table shows approximately 290,000 clones, with 80% to 95% occurring only once. The material sequenced was PBMCs or T cells enriched from blood (not recorded which). The receptors here all came from a woman under 40 who had recovered from COVID-19. Both conserved end residues are part of each CDR3. Fields, in order: J gene, D gene, V gene, clone size, CDR3 DNA, CDR3 protein. A D gene is named only where the DNA matches it firmly. Clone size appears in some rows only: once, few, many, or a class for an expanded clone.

TRBJ2-5,TRBD2,TRBV30,NA,TGTGCCTGGAGGCCAGGACTAGCGGGAGGAGAGACCCAGTACTTC,CAWRPGLAGGETQYF
TRBJ2-7,TRBD1,TRBV7-3,once,TGTGCCAGCAGCTTAGGACAGGGCGTGTACGAGCAGTACTTC,CASSLGQGVYEQYF
TRBJ1-2,NA,TRBV5-6,NA,TGTGCCAGCACCTATGCGTACGAGTATGGCTACACCTTC,CASTYAYEYGYTF
TRBJ2-7,NA,TRBV6-5,NA,TGTGCCAGCACTCGGACAGACACCCCCTACGAGCAGTACTTC,CASTRTDTPYEQYF
TRBJ2-7,TRBD2,TRBV28,NA,TGTGCCAGCAGTTTCCGCTCGCTAGCGGTGAGCTCCTACGAGCAGTACTTC,CASSFRSLAVSSYEQYF
TRBJ1-6,TRBD1,TRBV5-1,NA,TGCGCCAGCAGCTTGTTAGTGCGGGGACAGCTAGAGAATTCACCCCTCCACTTT,CASSLLVRGQLENSPLHF
TRBJ1-5,TRBD1,TRBV6-2/TRBV6-3,NA,TGTGCCAGCAGTTACTTTGGGGGACAGGGGAATCAGCCCCAGCATTTT,CASSYFGGQGNQPQHF
TRBJ1-2,TRBD1,TRBV9,NA,TGTGCCAGCAGCCGGGACAGGGATAATGGCTACACCTTC,CASSRDRDNGYTF
TRBJ1-5,NA,TRBV28,NA,TGTGCCAGCAGTCCAGGGATCCACGATCAGCCCCAGCATTTT,CASSPGIHDQPQHF
TRBJ2-7,TRBD1,TRBV5-4,NA,TGTGCCAGCAGCTTGGCCCTATCGGGACAGGGGTATGAGCAGTACTTC,CASSLALSGQGYEQYF
TRBJ1-2,NA,TRBV5-1,once,TGCGCCAGCAGCTTGGAAGCCAGGTCCTATGGCTACACCTTC,CASSLEARSYGYTF
TRBJ1-1,NA,TRBV28,NA,TGTGCCAGCTCAGTTGACACTGAAGCTTTCTTT,CASSVDTEAFF
TRBJ2-7,TRBD1,TRBV4-3,NA,TGCGCCAGCAGCCAAGCCAGCGTTCGGGGACAGGGGGCCTACGAGCAGTACTTC,CASSQASVRGQGAYEQYF
TRBJ1-2,TRBD1,TRBV9,once,TGTGCCAGCAGAGGGACAGGGGCCACCGCCGGGGTCTATGGCTACACCTTC,CASRGTGATAGVYGYTF
TRBJ2-7,NA,TRBV7-8,NA,TGTGCCAGCAGCCCCCTCGACAGTCCCTACGAGCAGTACTTC,CASSPLDSPYEQYF
TRBJ2-1,NA,TRBV7-3,few,TGTGCCAGCAGCATAAGGGCGGGGACCCCCTACAATGAGCAGTTCTTC,CASSIRAGTPYNEQFF
TRBJ1-1,NA,TRBV7-9,NA,TGTGCCAGCAGCTTATTTGAGGGAGAGACTGAAGCTTTCTTT,CASSLFEGETEAFF
TRBJ1-1,NA,TRBV12-3/TRBV12-4,NA,TGTGCCAGCAACTTCGAGAATAAAGCTTTCTTT,CASNFENKAFF
TRBJ2-7,NA,TRBV6-2/TRBV6-3,NA,TGTGCCAGCAGTTACTCCCCCGGGAACCGCGAGCAGTACTTC,CASSYSPGNREQYF
TRBJ2-2,TRBD2,TRBV6-5,NA,TGTGCCAGCAGAGCCCTAGCGGGAGCCACCGGGGAGCTGTTTTTT,CASRALAGATGELFF
TRBJ1-5,TRBD1,TRBV28,once,TGTGCCAGTATAACGGGACAGGTATTCGGTCAGCCCCAGCATTTT,CASITGQVFGQPQHF
TRBJ1-2,NA,TRBV18,NA,TGTGCCAGCTCACCTCTGGAGACCAGCAACTATGGCTACACCTTC,CASSPLETSNYGYTF
TRBJ1-1,NA,TRBV18,NA,TGTGCCAGCTCATCATTATTTCAGGGTTCCAAGAACACTGAAGCTTTCTTT,CASSSLFQGSKNTEAFF
TRBJ1-1,NA,TRBV6-5,NA,TGTGCCAGCCAAGGGACACAGAACACTGAAGCTTTCTTT,CASQGTQNTEAFF
TRBJ2-5,TRBD2,TRBV7-9,NA,TGTGCCAGCAGACTCCTTAGCGGGAGGGCCGGAGAGACCCAGTACTTC,CASRLLSGRAGETQYF
TRBJ2-5,TRBD2,TRBV27,once,TGTGCCAGCAGTACGTCTCTCGGGAGGACCCAAGAGACCCAGTACTTC,CASSTSLGRTQETQYF
TRBJ2-7,NA,TRBV12-2,NA,TGTGCAAGTCGCCCATTAGCGGGAGAGACCTACTACGAGCAGTACTTC,CASRPLAGETYYEQYF
TRBJ2-5,TRBD2,TRBV27,NA,TGTGCCAGCAGTCCTGGGACTAGCGGGAGAGTAGAGACCCAGTACTTC,CASSPGTSGRVETQYF
TRBJ1-5,TRBD1,TRBV18,NA,TGTGCCAGCTCACCGACAGGGGGCAATCAGCCCCAGCATTTT,CASSPTGGNQPQHF
TRBJ1-3,NA,TRBV7-9,NA,TGTGCCAGCAGCTTCGCACAGGGAAACACCATATATTTT,CASSFAQGNTIYF
TRBJ2-3,TRBD1,TRBV7-6,NA,TGTGCCAGCAGCTTAGCGCCAGGGACAGGGGGTACAGATACGCAGTATTTT,CASSLAPGTGGTDTQYF
TRBJ1-4,NA,TRBV6-5,NA,TGTGCCAGCAGTTACTCTGGCGGTAACCGGGAAAAACTGTTTTTT,CASSYSGGNREKLFF
TRBJ2-5,TRBD1,TRBV6-5,NA,TGTGCCAGCAGTTACTGGACGACGGGACAGGGAAAGACCCAGTACTTC,CASSYWTTGQGKTQYF
TRBJ1-1,NA,TRBV30,NA,TGTGCCTGGAGTGTTTGGGGGCTTGAGAACACTGAAGCTTTCTTT,CAWSVWGLENTEAFF
TRBJ1-4,NA,TRBV24-1,NA,TGTGCCACCAGTGATCCGACAGGAGGTAATGAAAAACTGTTTTTT,CATSDPTGGNEKLFF
TRBJ1-5,NA,TRBV19,NA,TGTGCCAGTAGGCAGGGGCACAATCAGCCCCAGCATTTT,CASRQGHNQPQHF
TRBJ2-1,TRBD2,TRBV24-1,NA,TGTGCCACCAGTGATTTACGAGCGGGAGTCGCCAATGAGCAGTTCTTC,CATSDLRAGVANEQFF
TRBJ2-7,NA,TRBV7-2,NA,TGTGCCAGCAGCTATTCCCATCCGGACACATCCTACGAGCAGTACTTC,CASSYSHPDTSYEQYF
TRBJ2-1,NA,TRBV29-1,NA,TGCAGCGTGCGCCGAAACAATGAGCAGTTCTTC,CSVRRNNEQFF
TRBJ2-2,NA,TRBV19,NA,TGTGCCAGTAGTATATGGCAGGGAAGGGGGACCGGGGAGCTGTTTTTT,CASSIWQGRGTGELFF
TRBJ2-3,TRBD1,TRBV28,NA,TGTGCCAGCAGTTTGGGACAGGGGTGGGATACGCAGTATTTT,CASSLGQGWDTQYF
TRBJ2-1,NA,TRBV28,NA,TGTGCCAGCAGGGACTCAAACGGTTCCTACAATGAGCAGTTCTTC,CASRDSNGSYNEQFF
TRBJ1-2,NA,TRBV28,once,TGTGCCAGCAGAGAAGGAGGGACCGACTATGGCTACACCTTC,CASREGGTDYGYTF
TRBJ2-7,TRBD1,TRBV5-8,NA,TGTGCCAGCAGGTTCACAGGGGGCGGCGAGCAGTACTTC,CASRFTGGGEQYF
TRBJ1-5,NA,TRBV12-3/TRBV12-4,NA,TGTGCCAGCAGTTTAAGTCAGGGTCAGCCCCAGCATTTT,CASSLSQGQPQHF
TRBJ1-2,TRBD1,TRBV30,NA,TGTGCCTGCTGGACAGGGGGAGTTGGCTACACCTTC,CACWTGGVGYTF
TRBJ2-3,TRBD2,TRBV25-1,NA,TGTGCCAGCAGTGGGGGACTAGCGGGAGGGGTTAACACAGATACGCAGTATTTT,CASSGGLAGGVNTDTQYF
TRBJ2-1,TRBD2,TRBV27,NA,TGTGCCAGCAGTTTATATAGCGGGACCTACAATGAGCAGTTCTTC,CASSLYSGTYNEQFF
TRBJ1-3,NA,TRBV28,NA,TGTGCCAGCATCCCCGCCGGGGGGGCCTCTGGAAACACCATATATTTT,CASIPAGGASGNTIYF
TRBJ2-7,NA,TRBV7-2,NA,TGTGCCAGCAGCTTAGCGCGCAGGGCGTTTGACTTCGAGCAGTACTTC,CASSLARRAFDFEQYF
TRBJ2-7,NA,TRBV20-1,NA,TGCAGTGCTAGTTTCTCCTACTACGAGCAGTACTTC,CSASFSYYEQYF
TRBJ1-5,TRBD1,TRBV10-2,few,TGCGCCAGCGACCTCGGACAGGGAGGCAATCAGCCCCAGCATTTT,CASDLGQGGNQPQHF
TRBJ1-2,NA,TRBV4-1,many,TGCGCCAGCAGCCAAGTCTCGAGGGCTGGCTACACCTTC,CASSQVSRAGYTF